This T cell receptor beta chain was sequenced during a study of persistence of HIV-infected CD4 T cells. For the study at large: Donors had been on suppressive ART for a median of roughly 8 years. The study's findings and limits: Compared with CD3/CD28-stimulated cells, CMV- and Gag-responding cells showed lower TCRbeta richness.

This was the immunoSEQ version 4 assay in survey mode. Libraries were prepared by immunoSEQ multiplex PCR; TCRdb keeps only in-frame clonotypes and omits some of them. This sample carries about 40,000 clones, around 82% of them seen once, and the ten largest clones take 11% to 15%. The stimulus was an HIV-1 Gag 15-mer peptide pool, around 1.1 ug/peptide/mL. CD40L/CD69 double-negative CD45RO-high memory CD4+ T cells were collected. Suppressive ART was started during chronic HIV-1 infection in these adults. In regard to this clone: Its antigen remains unknown. Within the sample, other DNA sequences also encode this same CDR3.

Trimming at V came to 5 bases and at J to 3 bases, leaving 3 bases not matched to a gene. This CDR3 comprises 15 residues. The V gene's germline CDR1 is SGHTA and CDR2 FQGTGA. V is TRBV7-3 and J is TRBJ2-1; 11 bases fit TRBD2. This receptor was obtained from an adult man with HIV who was CMV-seropositive. Sequencing used CD4+ T cells sorted from PBMCs after 18-hour stimulation, obtained from a patient who received antiretroviral therapy. The CDR3, as DNA: TGTGCCAGCAGCCTCGGGACTAGCGGCTACAATGAGCAGTTCTTC. This translates into CASSLGTSGYNEQFF.